Shown below are 29 T cell receptor beta chains from a single sample sequenced in a study. TCRdb independently ran MiXCR on the RT-PCR reads; one entry per CDR3 protein. The sample yields more than 550,000 distinct CDR3 sequences, 12% to 15% seen once. Sequenced: memory CD4+ T cells from blood. The receptor set was obtained from a female donor in good health, serving as a healthy control.

This clonotype was counted between two and nine times. This chain connects TRBV6-6 to TRBJ2-7; 8 bases are a match to TRBD2. V lost 4 bases, J lost 1 base, and 6 bases stayed unmatched. Germline CDR1 is MNHNY and CDR2 is SVGAGI (reference sequence). This CDR3 contains 15 residues. CDR3 sequence reads: CASSSKRESSYEQYF. DNA of the CDR3: TGTGCCAGCAGTTCGAAGCGGGAGAGTTCCTACGAGCAGTACTTC.

The table lists this clonotype with many counts. The genes are TRBV5-1 and TRBJ1-1; D gene uncertain. V was clipped by 2 bases and J by 0 bases, with 8 bases between them. The CDR3 length is 14 residues. Looked up from germline, CDR1 is SGHRS and CDR2 is YFSETQ. The CDR3, as DNA: TGCGCCAGCAGCTTTGGGCTCCTGAACACTGAAGCTTTCTTT. Its translation: CASSFGLLNTEAFF.

Many counts were recorded for this clonotype. The V and J genes are TRBV12-3 or TRBV12-4 and TRBJ2-4, with D hard to call. V was clipped by 3 bases and J by 5 bases, with 8 bases between them. This CDR3 is 13 amino acids long. CDR3 sequence (DNA): TGTGCCAGCAGTTTGTTAGTAGAAAACATTCAGTACTTC. It translates to CASSLLVENIQYF.

The table lists this clonotype with many counts. In DNA form, the CDR3 reads TGTGCCAGCAGTTACTCGAGCCAGGGGGCCTACGAGCAGTACTTC. Translation: CASSYSSQGAYEQYF. The chain has TRBV6-5 and TRBJ2-7, with 7 bases that match TRBD1. Looked up from germline, CDR1 is MNHEY and CDR2 is SVGAGI. This CDR3 region has 15 residues. The V and J ends lost 0 bases and 2 bases, in that order; junction bases with no gene match: 4.

This clonotype was counted many times. The chain carries TRBV12-3 or TRBV12-4 and TRBJ2-7, with D possibly matching TRBD1 (6 bases). The V end lost 6 bases, the J end lost 0 bases, and 12 bases lay between the germline ends. CDR3 length: 14 residues. The CDR3 protein is CASSRTDGSYEQYF. CDR3 sequence (DNA): TGTGCCAGCAGCCGGACAGACGGCTCCTACGAGCAGTACTTC.

This rearrangement joins TRBV20-1 to TRBJ1-2, with unresolved D. Germline V gene data show CDR1 as DFQATT and CDR2 as SNEGSKA (reference sequence). This CDR3 spans 12 amino acids. Trimming took 3 bases from V and 3 from J, leaving 8 bases between them. The CDR3 is CSASLSYYGYTF. In DNA form, the CDR3 reads TGCAGTGCTAGCCTATCCTACTATGGCTACACCTTC.

The chain carries TRBV18 and TRBJ1-1; 8 bases are shared with TRBD1. The CDR3 contains 13 residues. Germline CDR1 and CDR2: KGHSH and LQKENI. Losses at the gene ends were 5 bases for V and 3 bases for J; bases not matched to a gene: 2. The CDR3 DNA reads TGTGCCAGCTCAGAGGGACAGGACACTGAAGCTTTCTTT. Translating it yields CASSEGQDTEAFF.

The sample holds many counts of this clonotype. The chain couples TRBV6-5 to TRBJ2-1; D gene uncertain. The CDR3 has 12 residues. V lost 6 bases, J lost 0 bases, and 3 bases lay in between. Germline loops: CDR1 MNHEY, CDR2 SVGAGI. This chain's CDR3 is CASRASYNEQFF. DNA for the CDR3: TGTGCCAGCAGAGCCTCCTACAATGAGCAGTTCTTC.

This chain connects TRBV20-1 to TRBJ2-3; the D gene is possibly TRBD1 (6 bases). Trimming cost V 0 bases and J 3 bases, with 13 bases left between them. Germline CDR1 is DFQATT and CDR2 is SNEGSKA (reference sequence). This CDR3 is built from 15 residues. The CDR3 sequence: CSARDLGARTDTQYF. The CDR3 nucleotides are TGCAGTGCTAGAGATCTGGGGGCGAGAACAGATACGCAGTATTTT.

The chain uses TRBV10-3 and TRBJ2-1, with a possible D match to TRBD2 (6 bases). Germline loops: CDR1 ENHRY, CDR2 SYGVKD. This CDR3 is 15 amino acids long. V lost 0 bases and J lost 1, with 7 bases in between. The CDR3 sequence: CAISESTRSYNEQFF. CDR3 coding DNA: TGTGCCATCAGTGAGTCGACTAGATCCTACAATGAGCAGTTCTTC.

This clonotype was counted a few times. The chain carries TRBV11-3 and TRBJ2-2; TRBD1 aligns across 7 bases. Germline V gene sequence: CDR1 SGHNT, CDR2 YENEEA. The V segment lost 5 bases and the J segment 7 bases; nucleotides outside the gene matches: 10. The length of the CDR3 is 15 residues. The CDR3: CASSPREGANGELFF. The CDR3 nucleotides are TGTGCCAGCAGCCCGCGCGAGGGGGCTAACGGGGAGCTGTTTTTT.

This clonotype was seen a few times. The chain is built from TRBV12-3 or TRBV12-4 and TRBJ1-1, with D perhaps matching TRBD1 (6 bases). Deletions cut 3 bases from V and 5 bases from J, with 16 bases between. This CDR3 is 15 amino acids long. The CDR3 protein is CASSFGGQGRTEAFF. In nucleotides, the CDR3 is TGTGCCAGCAGTTTTGGAGGGCAGGGGAGGACTGAAGCTTTCTTT.

The gene calls are TRBV10-1 and TRBJ2-1, with D hard to call. In germline, CDR1 is WNHNN, CDR2 SYGVQD (reference sequence). This CDR3 has 13 residues. V shed 3 bases and J shed 4 bases, with 7 bases lying between them. CDR3 region: CASSERVYNEQFF. In nucleotides, the CDR3 is TGCGCCAGCAGTGAAAGGGTTTACAATGAGCAGTTCTTC.

The gene calls are TRBV6-5 and TRBJ2-4; perhaps TRBD1 as D (6 bases). Trimming stripped 5 bases from V and 0 bases from J, with 11 bases between. The CDR3 is made up of 15 amino acids. Germline CDR1 reads MNHEY; CDR2 reads SVGAGI. The chain's CDR3 is CASSPDRQAKNIQYF. The CDR3 nucleotides are TGTGCCAGCAGTCCGGACAGACAAGCCAAAAACATTCAGTACTTC.

This clonotype was detected only a few times. The genes are TRBV20-1 and TRBJ2-7; 10 nucleotides line up with TRBD1. There are 14 residues in the CDR3. The ends lost 0 bases at V and 6 bases at J; junction bases unmatched: 5. Germline lookup yields CDR1 DFQATT and CDR2 SNEGSKA (reference sequence). The CDR3 DNA reads TGCAGTGCTAGAGATGTGCGGACAGGGGGCGAGCAGTACTTC. This gives the protein CSARDVRTGGEQYF.

This clonotype was counted at least ten times. The chain is built from TRBV20-1 and TRBJ2-1, with a possible D match to TRBD2 (6 bases). Trimming shortened V by 6 bases and J by 7 bases, and 19 bases separated the two germline ends. The germline V gene encodes CDR1 DFQATT and CDR2 SNEGSKA (reference sequence). The CDR3 is 14 amino acids. In DNA form, the CDR3 reads TGCAGTGCCCTGCTATCCTCCGGGGGTAATGAGCAGTTCTTC. Translated, it gives CSALLSSGGNEQFF.

The sample holds many counts of this clonotype. CDR3 bases: TGCGCCAGCAGCCAAGATGGCCGGACAGTCTCCTACGAGCAGTACTTC. It specifies CASSQDGRTVSYEQYF. This rearrangement joins TRBV4-1 to TRBJ2-7, with a tentative D call TRBD1 (6 bases). Trimming took 0 bases from V and 0 from J, leaving 12 bases between them. The CDR3 totals 16 residues. Germline CDR1 and CDR2: MGHRA and YSYEKL.

This chain connects TRBV6-2 or TRBV6-3 to TRBJ1-2; 9 nucleotides align to TRBD1. The germline gives CDR1 MNHEY, CDR2 SVGEGT. After removal of 7 bases from V and 4 bases from J, the junction contained 7 bases not matched to a gene. This CDR3 has 14 amino acids. CDR3 amino acids: CASTRRDRAYGYTF. The CDR3 nucleotides are TGTGCCAGCACCCGCCGGGACAGGGCCTATGGCTACACCTTC.

This clonotype has at least ten counts. CDR3 in DNA: TGTGCCAGCACCTACGACGGATACGAGCAGTACTTC. Its translation: CASTYDGYEQYF. This chain joins TRBV6-2 or TRBV6-3 and TRBJ2-7; D remains ambiguous. This CDR3 has 12 residues. Germline assignment: CDR1 MNHEY and CDR2 SVGEGT. The germline V and J ends were trimmed by 7 bases and 4 bases, with 11 bases remaining between them.

V and J are TRBV3-1 and TRBJ2-2; 12 nucleotides agree with TRBD2. This CDR3 region has 17 residues. The germline V gene encodes CDR1 LGHDT and CDR2 YNNKEL (reference sequence). Losses at the gene ends were 5 bases for V and 5 bases for J; bases not matched to a gene: 9. The chain's CDR3 is CASSSRLAGAGTGELFF. CDR3 nucleotides: TGTGCCAGCAGCAGCAGACTAGCGGGAGCGGGAACCGGGGAGCTGTTTTTT.

The genes are TRBV24-1 and TRBJ2-2, with D perhaps matching TRBD2 (6 bases). Per the germline V gene, CDR1 is KGHDR and CDR2 is SFDVKD. CDR3 length: 16 residues. Trimming left V 4 bases short and J 0 bases short, with 11 bases between. The DNA of the CDR3 is TGTGCCACCAGTGAGTCGGGACTCGCGAACACCGGGGAGCTGTTTTTT. This translates into CATSESGLANTGELFF.

Ten or more counts support this clonotype. The rearrangement joins TRBV6-5 to TRBJ1-6, with D unresolved. The CDR3 has 13 amino acids. V lost 0 bases, J lost 9 bases, and 6 bases lay in between. Germline V gene lookup returns CDR1 MNHEY and CDR2 SVGAGI. The DNA of the CDR3 is TGTGCCAGCAGTTACTCAGGGTCTTCACCCCTCCACTTT. Its protein product is CASSYSGSSPLHF.

This clonotype occurred many times. The CDR3 is CASSPSIGGSFPDTQYF. In nucleotides, the CDR3 is TGTGCCAGCAGCCCTTCCATAGGCGGGAGCTTCCCAGATACGCAGTATTTT. The rearrangement joins TRBV7-2 to TRBJ2-3; 7 bases are shared with TRBD2. Trimming took 5 bases from V and 4 from J; bases not matched to a gene: 15. The CDR3 has 17 residues. Per the germline V gene, CDR1 is SGHTA and CDR2 is FQGNSA. The full variable domain, in which reference TRBV7-2 and TRBJ2-3 provide the parts outside the CDR3, is GAGVSQSPSNKVTEKGKDVELRCDPISGHTALYWYRQSLGQGLEFLIYFQGNSAPDKSGLPSDRFSAERTGGSVSTLTIQRTQQEDSAVYLCASSPSIGGSFPDTQYFGPGTRLTVL.

This clonotype occurred many times. V gene TRBV29-1 combines with J gene TRBJ2-2; D might be TRBD1 (6 bases). Trimming stripped 4 bases from V and 1 base from J, with 10 bases between. Germline V gene sequence: CDR1 SQVTM, CDR2 ANQGSEA. The CDR3 has 14 amino acids. This CDR3 reads CSVARTVNTGELFF. The DNA for the CDR3 is TGCAGCGTTGCCCGGACAGTGAACACCGGGGAGCTGTTTTTT.

Worth noting for this clonotype: A read error may be the cause here, since a much bigger clone is one base away. This chain connects TRBV5-6 to TRBJ2-6, with D possibly being TRBD1 (6 bases). CDR1 SGHDT and CDR2 YYEEEE come from the germline V gene. This CDR3 region has 20 residues. CDR3 sequence reads: CASAGIGVGRGISGDNVLTF. Here the CDR3 DNA reads TGTGCCAGCGCAGGTATCGGAGTCGGCAGGGGAATCTCTGGGGACAACGTCCTGACTTTC.

This rearrangement joins TRBV7-2 to TRBJ2-7; 10 nucleotides agree with TRBD1. Trimming removed 6 bases from V and 6 bases from J; junction bases left unmatched: 8. In germline, CDR1 is SGHTA, CDR2 FQGNSA. This CDR3 has 14 residues. CDR3 sequence reads: CASRGGTGVGEQYF. CDR3 nucleotide sequence: TGTGCCAGCAGAGGAGGGACAGGGGTCGGCGAGCAGTACTTC.

The chain has TRBV11-2 and TRBJ2-1; a weak D match, TRBD1 (6 bases). CDR1 and CDR2 (germline): SGHAT, FQNNGV. The ends were cut back, 0 bases at V and 0 bases at J, with 12 bases in the middle. CDR3 length: 17 amino acids. The CDR3 is CASSLEPQGSSYNEQFF. Here the CDR3 DNA reads TGTGCCAGCAGCTTAGAACCCCAGGGGAGCTCCTACAATGAGCAGTTCTTC.

This clonotype was counted ten times or more. V gene TRBV4-1 combines with J gene TRBJ2-5, with a weak D call TRBD2 (6 bases). The germline V gene encodes CDR1 MGHRA and CDR2 YSYEKL. This CDR3 is 17 amino acids long. Trimming removed 0 bases at V and 1 base at J, with 15 bases between. Here the CDR3 DNA reads TGCGCCAGCAGCCAAGATCGGGGGACGGAGGCCCAAGAGACCCAGTACTTC. Translation gives CASSQDRGTEAQETQYF.

This clonotype has more than one count but fewer than ten. The J gene is TRBJ2-1, the V gene TRBV5-1; 12 bases agree with TRBD2. CDR1 SGHRS and CDR2 YFSETQ come from the germline V gene. CDR3 length: 16 amino acids. The V segment lost 4 bases and the J segment 0 bases; nucleotides outside the gene matches: 2. CDR3 DNA sequence: TGCGCCAGCAGCATGGGACTAGCGGGCTCCTACAATGAGCAGTTCTTC. This gives the protein CASSMGLAGSYNEQFF.